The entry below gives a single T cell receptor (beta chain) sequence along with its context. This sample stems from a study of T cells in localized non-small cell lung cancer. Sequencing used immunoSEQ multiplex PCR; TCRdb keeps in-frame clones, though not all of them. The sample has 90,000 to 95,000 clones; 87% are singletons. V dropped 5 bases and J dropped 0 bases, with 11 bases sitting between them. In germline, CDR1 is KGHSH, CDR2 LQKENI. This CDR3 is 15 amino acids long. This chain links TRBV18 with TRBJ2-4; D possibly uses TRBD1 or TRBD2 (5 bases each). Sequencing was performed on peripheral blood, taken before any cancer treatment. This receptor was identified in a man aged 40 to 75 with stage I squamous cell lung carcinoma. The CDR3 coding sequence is TGTGCCAGCTCATCGACCGGGACAGCCAAAAACATTCAGTACTTC. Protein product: CASSSTGTAKNIQYF.